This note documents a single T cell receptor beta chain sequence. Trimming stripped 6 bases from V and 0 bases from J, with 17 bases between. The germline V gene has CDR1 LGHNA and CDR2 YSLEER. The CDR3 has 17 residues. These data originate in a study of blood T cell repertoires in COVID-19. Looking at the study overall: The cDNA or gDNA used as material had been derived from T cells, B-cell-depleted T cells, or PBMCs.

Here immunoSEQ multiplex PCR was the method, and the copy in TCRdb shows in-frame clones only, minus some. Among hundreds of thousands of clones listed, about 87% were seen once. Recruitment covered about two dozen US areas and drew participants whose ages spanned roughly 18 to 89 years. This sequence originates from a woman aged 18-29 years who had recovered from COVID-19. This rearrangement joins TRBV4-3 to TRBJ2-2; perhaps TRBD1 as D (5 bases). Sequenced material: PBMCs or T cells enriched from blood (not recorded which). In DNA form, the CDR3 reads TGCGCCAGCAGTCAAAGGGCAAGACAGTCGAACACCGGGGAGCTGTTTTTT. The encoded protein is CASSQRARQSNTGELFF.